Here is one TCR beta chain with its context. Its antigen is unknown. The data originate from a study of shared clonotypes between healthy human individuals. Broader study findings: About 5% of naive CD4 clonotypes were common to a few donors.

The repertoire was sequenced with immunoSEQ multiplex PCR; TCRdb's copy has only in-frame clones and lacks some. The sample carries about 800,000 clones, about 97% recorded once. Terminally differentiated effector memory CD45RA+ cells were left out of the naive CD8 fraction, which was CD45RO-negative and positively selected for CCR7. V was trimmed by 7 bases and J by 0 bases, leaving 15 bases between them. Germline lookup yields CDR1 SQVTM and CDR2 ANQGSEA. CDR3 length: 14 residues. The sequenced material came from naive CD8+ T cells sorted from blood. The TCR comes from a man between 25 and 39 years old in good health. The rearrangement links TRBV29-1 to TRBJ1-1; no clear D. This CDR3 is CSGTLTSMNTEAFF. CDR3 in DNA: TGCAGCGGGACCCTGACAAGCATGAACACTGAAGCTTTCTTT.